This TCR beta chain emerged from a study of T cells in narcolepsy. Generated by immunoSEQ multiplex PCR, the TCRdb table keeps only in-frame clones and is missing some. The sample records about 36,000 clones, more than 75% being singletons. The CDR3 is 13 residues long. V was cut by 8 bases and J by 6 bases, with 14 bases left in between. The V gene's germline CDR1 is SNHLY and CDR2 FYNNEI. The clonotype originates from a human donor in good health. The chain employs TRBV2 and TRBJ1-5; D gene ambiguous. The sample consisted of memory (CD45RA-) CD4+ T cells from blood. The CDR3 DNA reads as TGTGCCAGCCTAGGCGGGCGAGGTCAGCCCCAGCATTTT. It is translated as CASLGGRGQPQHF.